The clone carrying this TCR beta chain has only one observation. The antigen is unknown. Some clones are missing from TCRdb's copy, which holds only in-frame ones; the method was immunoSEQ multiplex PCR. Of fewer than 55,000 clones detected, around 85% appear once; the ten largest clones hold 20%. This CDR3 has 18 residues. V was pared by 1 base and J by 0 bases, with 16 bases between. Germline V lookup: CDR1 SNHLY, CDR2 FYNNEI. This sample is drawn from a study of T cell responses to AZD1222 COVID-19 vaccine. Study observations and caveats: Mostly white British, mostly female donors; authors suggested clonal diversity may be underestimated. Of spike-specific TCRs, nearly half reportedly target regions left unmutated in variants. CD4 TCRs covered the whole spike, strongest at regions 160-218 and 743-854. Sampling that yielded the repertoires occurred only after the peak T cell response.

The J gene is TRBJ1-5, the V gene TRBV2, with a tentative D call TRBD1 (5 bases). Sample: peripheral blood, taken on day 0 of MenACWY control vaccination. The TCR sequence derives from an adult in good health. The CDR3: CASSEVFRGPYSNQPQHF. The CDR3 bases are TGTGCCAGCAGTGAAGTGTTTCGGGGCCCGTATAGCAATCAGCCCCAGCATTTT.